The rows below give T cell receptor beta chains drawn from one sample of a study of blood T cell repertoires in COVID-19. Sequencing used immunoSEQ multiplex PCR; TCRdb keeps in-frame clones, though not all of them. The sample yields around 320,000 clones, 90% seen once. Sequenced material: PBMCs or T cells enriched from blood (not recorded which). The source of these receptors is a young woman who had been exposed to COVID-19. The CDR3 runs from the conserved cysteine through the conserved F or W. The D gene is left open where the match is weak. Expanded clones are given a class, and other clones once, few, many or no size at all.

size,J,V,D,CDR3,DNA
-,TRBJ1-5,TRBV7-2,-,CASSAHSLQPQHF,TGTGCCAGCAGCGCCCATAGTTTGCAGCCCCAGCATTTT
-,TRBJ1-1,TRBV19,TRBD1,CASSISRQGTFF,TGTGCCAGTAGTATCTCTCGACAGGGAACTTTCTTT
-,TRBJ2-1,TRBV11-2,TRBD2,CASSRTSGGAFWNEQFF,TGTGCCAGCAGCCGCACTAGCGGGGGGGCTTTCTGGAATGAGCAGTTCTTC
once,TRBJ1-4,TRBV30,-,CAWSVSRSEKLFF,TGTGCCTGGAGTGTGAGTAGGAGTGAAAAACTGTTTTTT
-,TRBJ2-1,TRBV29-1,-,CSVRTKNEQFF,TGCAGCGTGAGGACTAAAAATGAGCAGTTCTTC
-,TRBJ2-3,TRBV14,TRBD2,CASSQLKRGAADTQYF,TGTGCCAGCAGCCAATTGAAGCGGGGGGCCGCGGATACGCAGTATTTT
-,TRBJ1-1,TRBV4-2,-,CASSQGGTPNTEAFF,TGTGCCAGCAGCCAAGGGGGGACACCCAACACTGAAGCTTTCTTT
-,TRBJ1-1,TRBV6-5,TRBD1,CAIRQGQNTEAFF,TGTGCCATCAGACAGGGCCAGAACACTGAAGCTTTCTTT
-,TRBJ2-7,TRBV6-2/TRBV6-3,TRBD2,CASSHPPLAGAYEQYF,TGTGCCAGCAGCCATCCTCCACTAGCGGGAGCCTACGAGCAGTACTTC
-,TRBJ1-5,TRBV20-1,TRBD1,CSASRWTGDTQPQHF,TGCAGTGCTAGTCGTTGGACAGGGGACACTCAGCCCCAGCATTTT
-,TRBJ1-2,TRBV2,-,CASSEKRSSNYGYTF,TGTGCCAGCAGTGAGAAACGGAGTTCTAACTATGGCTACACCTTC
-,TRBJ2-3,TRBV5-4,TRBD2,CASTRLAGGSTDTQYF,TGTGCCAGCACACGGCTAGCGGGGGGCAGCACAGATACGCAGTATTTT
-,TRBJ2-7,TRBV6-5,TRBD1,CASRQDRASFYEQYF,TGTGCCAGCAGACAGGACAGGGCCTCCTTCTACGAGCAGTACTTC
-,TRBJ2-5,TRBV13,-,CASSSLGGAGETQYF,TGTGCCAGCAGCTCCCTAGGGGGGGCTGGAGAGACCCAGTACTTC
-,TRBJ2-5,TRBV4-1,-,CASSQFGGKTQYF,TGCGCCAGCAGCCAATTCGGGGGAAAGACCCAGTACTTC
few,TRBJ1-5,TRBV27,TRBD1,CASRDSHPGQPQHF,TGTGCCAGCCGGGACAGCCACCCGGGTCAGCCCCAGCATTTT
-,TRBJ1-6,TRBV5-1,-,CASSLVRGASNSPLHF,TGCGCCAGCAGCTTGGTACGGGGGGCGAGCAATTCACCCCTCCACTTT
few,TRBJ1-1,TRBV28,-,CASSPGGAGRNTEAFF,TGTGCCAGCAGTCCTGGCGGGGCAGGGAGGAACACTGAAGCTTTCTTT
-,TRBJ1-5,TRBV28,-,CASSLWENNQPQHF,TGTGCCAGCAGTTTATGGGAGAATAATCAGCCCCAGCATTTT
-,TRBJ1-1,TRBV19,TRBD1,CASSNRDRATEAFF,TGTGCCAGTAGTAACAGGGACAGGGCCACTGAAGCTTTCTTT
-,TRBJ2-1,TRBV5-1,TRBD1,CASSSRQGYNEQFF,TGCGCCAGCAGCTCACGACAGGGCTACAATGAGCAGTTCTTC
-,TRBJ1-1,TRBV2,-,CASSEEGPYTEAFF,TGTGCCAGCAGTGAAGAGGGGCCGTACACTGAAGCTTTCTTT
-,TRBJ1-1,TRBV7-9,TRBD1,CASSTRQGETEAFF,TGTGCCAGCAGCACCCGACAGGGCGAGACTGAAGCTTTCTTT
-,TRBJ1-4,TRBV20-1,-,CSASVGQGGEKLFF,TGCAGTGCTAGTGTCGGGCAGGGAGGGGAAAAACTGTTTTTT
-,TRBJ1-3,TRBV7-3,-,CASSTLTGTFAGNTIYF,TGTGCCAGCAGCACCCTGACAGGTACCTTTGCTGGAAACACCATATATTTT
-,TRBJ2-7,TRBV4-2,-,CASSQESTGSGDYEQYF,TGTGCCAGCAGCCAAGAATCCACAGGGTCTGGGGACTACGAGCAGTACTTC
-,TRBJ1-4,TRBV5-1,-,CASSLGRGTNEKLFF,TGCGCCAGCAGCTTGGGGAGGGGAACTAATGAAAAACTGTTTTTT
-,TRBJ1-1,TRBV3-1/TRBV3-2,TRBD1,CASSQAGTGGQAFF,TGTGCCAGCAGCCAAGCCGGGACAGGGGGTCAAGCTTTCTTT
-,TRBJ1-1,TRBV5-5,TRBD1,CASSFPDRGRLAFF,TGTGCCAGCAGCTTCCCTGACAGGGGGCGTTTGGCTTTCTTT
-,TRBJ1-2,TRBV7-9,-,CASSPGWGDGYTF,TGTGCCAGCAGCCCCGGTTGGGGGGATGGCTACACCTTC
-,TRBJ2-7,TRBV11-2,-,CASSLVRGYEQYF,TGTGCCAGCAGCTTAGTGCGAGGGTACGAGCAGTACTTC
-,TRBJ2-5,TRBV11-3,-,CASSRSGYSQETQYF,TGTGCCAGCAGCCGATCGGGATATTCCCAAGAGACCCAGTACTTC
-,TRBJ1-6,TRBV19,-,CASDPGLSYSPLHF,TGTGCCAGTGATCCGGGACTTTCCTATTCACCCCTCCACTTT
-,TRBJ1-6,TRBV6-5,-,CASNTPPLNSPLHF,TGTGCCAGCAATACACCGCCTCTTAATTCACCCCTCCACTTT
-,TRBJ1-2,TRBV6-5,-,CASNSGGSYTF,TGTGCCAGCAATTCGGGTGGAAGCTACACCTTC
-,TRBJ2-7,TRBV30,-,CAWGEEGEQYF,TGTGCCTGGGGCGAGGAGGGCGAGCAGTACTTC
many,TRBJ1-2,TRBV6-2/TRBV6-3,-,CASSYRTLNKAGYTF,TGTGCCAGCAGTTATCGGACTCTTAATAAAGCGGGCTACACCTTC
-,TRBJ2-1,TRBV19,TRBD2,CASSIPGSGGPSNEQFF,TGTGCCAGTAGTATCCCAGGTAGCGGGGGCCCCTCCAATGAGCAGTTCTTC
-,TRBJ1-4,TRBV6-1,-,CASSDVSLLFF,TGTGCCAGCAGTGACGTCTCTCTCCTGTTTTTT
-,TRBJ1-2,TRBV15,-,CATSRDSSLSRRYTF,TGTGCCACCAGCAGAGATAGCTCTCTCAGCCGGCGCTACACCTTC